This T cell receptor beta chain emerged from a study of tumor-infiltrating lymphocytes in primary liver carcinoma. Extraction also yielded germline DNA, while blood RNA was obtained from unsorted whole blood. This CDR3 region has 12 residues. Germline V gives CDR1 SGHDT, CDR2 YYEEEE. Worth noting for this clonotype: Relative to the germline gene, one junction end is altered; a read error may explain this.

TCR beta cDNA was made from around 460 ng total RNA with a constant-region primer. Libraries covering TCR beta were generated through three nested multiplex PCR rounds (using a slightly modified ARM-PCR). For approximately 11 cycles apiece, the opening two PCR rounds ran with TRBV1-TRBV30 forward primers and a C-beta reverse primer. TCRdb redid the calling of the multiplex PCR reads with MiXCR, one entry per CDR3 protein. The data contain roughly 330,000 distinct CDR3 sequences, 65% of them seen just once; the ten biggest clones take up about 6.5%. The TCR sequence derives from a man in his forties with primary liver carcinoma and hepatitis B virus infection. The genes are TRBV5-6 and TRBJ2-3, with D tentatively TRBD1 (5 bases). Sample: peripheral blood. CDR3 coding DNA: TGTGCCAGCGGCTTGATGACAGATACGCAGTACTTT. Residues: CASGLMTDTQYF.